The source of this TCR beta chain is a study of shared clonotypes between healthy human individuals. Findings and caveats of the study: Naive CD4 clonotypes overlapped across several donors at around 4.8%.

Per the germline V gene, CDR1 is SGHAT and CDR2 is FQNNGV. Deletions cut 2 bases from V and 5 bases from J, with 12 bases between. The CDR3 covers 14 residues. The donors, all of them Caucasian adults, lived in Nashville, Tennessee. TCRdb's copy holds only in-frame clones and misses some; the assay was immunoSEQ multiplex PCR. The sample has approximately 1,500,000 clones, 98% seen once. With regard to this clone: Its antigen is as yet unknown.

The sample was naive CD4+ T cells sorted from blood. Subset: CD45RA+ positively selected. This chain uses TRBV11-2 with TRBJ2-5; D possibly corresponds to TRBD2 (6 bases). The sequence came from a man aged 25-40 years in good health. The DNA of the CDR3 is TGTGCCAGCAGCTTAACGGGAGACCCCGAGACCCAGTACTTC. Its translation: CASSLTGDPETQYF.